This TCR beta chain is from a study of blood T cell repertoires in COVID-19. About the research overall: T cells, B-cell-depleted T cells, or PBMCs supplied cDNA or gDNA.

This clone came up a few times. Germline V gene lookup returns CDR1 KGHSH and CDR2 LQKENI. The CDR3 spans 16 residues. Between the trimmed V and J ends, which lost 2 bases and 3 bases, there was a span of 14 bases. In the study's own analysis: By means of reference gene primer amplification, nucleated cell counts were estimated. TCRdb's copy holds only in-frame clones and misses some; the assay was immunoSEQ multiplex PCR. V, J and clone size were drawn from that table, and D and trimming were deduced from the DNA. The sample consists of about 45,000 clones, about 85% of them appearing once. This TCR was sampled from a woman older than 75 with acute or convalescent COVID-19. The chain employs TRBV18 and TRBJ1-5; D ambiguous. Input material: peripheral blood. As DNA, the CDR3 is TGTGCCAGCTCACCAGACTTGTTAAAGAACAATCAGCCCCAGCATTTT. The encoded protein is CASSPDLLKNNQPQHF.